This T cell receptor (beta chain) was sequenced during a study of cytomegalovirus exposure and HLA in healthy donors. The CDR3 has 13 amino acids. With V trimmed by 4 bases and J by 5 bases, 2 bases remained unmatched. Germline loops: CDR1 SGHRS, CDR2 YFSETQ. Assay: immunoSEQ multiplex PCR; the TCRdb copy retains only in-frame clones and omits some. The repertoire has roughly 86,000 clones, 90% to 96% of them found once; the top ten carry about 1.6%. Study results and caveats: Rarity marked most TCR sequences, yet some public TCRs occurred in many donors.

For this clone: Its antigen remains unknown.

The gene calls are TRBV5-1 and TRBJ2-1; 8 bases fit TRBD2. Material for sequencing was PBMCs. The source is a man aged 18 to 29 in good health and CMV-seropositive. CDR3 loop: CASSRGGNNEQFF. In DNA form, the CDR3 reads TGCGCCAGCAGCCGGGGGGGAAACAATGAGCAGTTCTTC.